Each of the 15 T cell receptor beta chains below was sequenced from the same sample in a study of OX40 agonist ivuxolimab in advanced cancers. The library was built by means of the immunoSEQ multiplex PCR assay. TCRdb carries this immuneACCESS record with in-frame sequences only. Its versions omit some clonotypes, under half of them owing to an unresolved V gene in the studies checked, with the rest unexplained. The sample table contains nearly 80,000 clones; only one count was recorded for 84% of them. The ten largest account for 20% to 25% of the sample. Here the sequenced sample was CD4+ or CD8+ T cells sorted from blood, taken in a trial of the OX40 agonist ivuxolimab. These TCRs come from an adult with an advanced solid tumor such as melanoma, head and neck, liver or kidney cancer.

The V call is TRBV30, the J call TRBJ2-7, with D perhaps given as TRBD1 or TRBD2 (6 bases each). The CDR3 runs 14 residues. Trimming pared 3 bases from V and 3 bases from J, leaving 15 bases between. Germline CDR1 GTSNPN, CDR2 SVGIG (reference sequence). CDR3 protein: CAWSKSGGGYEQYF. For the CDR3, the DNA is TGTGCCTGGAGCAAATCCGGGGGCGGCTACGAGCAGTACTTC.

The chain has TRBV9 and TRBJ1-2, with a tentative D call TRBD1 (5 bases). Looked up from germline, CDR1 is SGDLS and CDR2 is YYNGEE. V lost 3 bases and J lost 8, with 14 bases in between. The CDR3 is 13 amino acids. The CDR3 loop reads CASSARTGDGYTF. The DNA for the CDR3 is TGTGCCAGCAGCGCCCGGACCGGGGACGGCTACACCTTC.

CDR3 residues: CAIRGRTSTDTQYF. The CDR3 DNA reads as TGTGCCATCAGGGGACGGACTAGCACAGATACGCAGTATTTT. The genes are TRBV10-3 and TRBJ2-3; D is tentatively TRBD1 or TRBD2 (5 bases each). CDR3 length: 14 residues. V lost 6 bases to trimming and J lost 0 bases, with 10 bases between them. Germline values: CDR1 ENHRY, CDR2 SYGVKD.

This clone came up once. The CDR3 spells CASSLEEGTYSNQPQHF. In DNA form, the CDR3 reads TGTGCCAGCAGCTTGGAGGAGGGGACCTATAGCAATCAGCCCCAGCATTTT. The gene calls are TRBV5-8 and TRBJ1-5, with a possible D match to TRBD1 (5 bases). Germline V gene data show CDR1 as SGHTS and CDR2 as YDEGEE. V lost 0 bases and J lost 0, with 13 bases in between. CDR3 length: 17 amino acids.

This chain uses TRBV13 with TRBJ1-2; maybe TRBD1 (5 bases). CDR1 and CDR2 (germline): PRHDT, FYEKMQ (reference sequence). The germline V and J ends were trimmed by 5 bases and 5 bases, with 15 bases remaining between them. This CDR3 is built from 14 residues. The CDR3 region has the DNA TGTGCCAGCAGCGTAGCCGGGGAGGGGTATGGCTACACCTTC. Translation gives CASSVAGEGYGYTF.

The chain employs TRBV29-1 and TRBJ1-2; a possible D gene is TRBD1 (5 bases). The V end was cut by 7 bases, the J end by 4 bases, with 16 bases between. The CDR3 contains 13 residues. Per the germline V gene, CDR1 is SQVTM and CDR2 is ANQGSEA. The CDR3 DNA follows: TGCAGCGGGGGGACTCCCGCTGGCTATGGCTACACCTTC. Its translation: CSGGTPAGYGYTF.

The J gene is TRBJ1-5, the V gene TRBV19; D remains ambiguous. This CDR3 spans 16 amino acids. The germline V gene has CDR1 LNHDA and CDR2 SQIVND (reference sequence). V was shortened by 5 bases and J by 6 bases, with 20 bases between the two germline ends. CDR3 in DNA: TGTGCCAGTAGTTCCCCCGGGCTTGACGTCGCTCAGCCCCAGCATTTT. This codes for CASSSPGLDVAQPQHF. Full variable domain (missing parts from reference TRBV19 and TRBJ1-5): DGGITQSPKYLFRKEGQNVTLSCEQNLNHDAMYWYRQDPGQGLRLIYYSQIVNDFQKGDIAEGYSVSREKKESFPLTVTSAQKNPTAFYLCASSSPGLDVAQPQHFGDGTRLSIL.

The chain uses TRBV10-3 and TRBJ2-6; 7 bases map to TRBD1. The CDR3 has 15 amino acids. CDR1 ENHRY and CDR2 SYGVKD come from the germline V gene. Germline trimming cut 11 bases from V and 5 bases from J; bases unmatched to any gene: 12. As DNA, the CDR3 is TGTGCCGTACGGGACAGTCTGCTCTGGGCCAACGTCCTGACTTTC. It is translated as CAVRDSLLWANVLTF.

The genes are TRBV7-9 and TRBJ2-5; the match to TRBD1 covers 11 bases. Germline CDR1 is SEHNR and CDR2 is FQNEAQ (reference sequence). This CDR3 region has 16 residues. Losses at the gene ends were 0 bases for V and 3 bases for J; bases not matched to a gene: 3. CDR3 residues: CASSLAGDRGKETQYF. Here the CDR3 DNA reads TGTGCCAGCAGCTTAGCGGGGGACAGGGGGAAAGAGACCCAGTACTTC.

This chain uses TRBV5-1 with TRBJ2-5; maybe TRBD2 (6 bases). The CDR3 consists of 14 residues. V was cut by 4 bases and J by 5 bases, with 15 bases left in between. Germline CDR1 is SGHRS and CDR2 is YFSETQ. CDR3 residues: CASSPGTSRETQYF. The CDR3 DNA reads as TGCGCCAGCAGCCCTGGGACTTCCCGTGAGACCCAGTACTTC. Together with reference TRBV5-1 and TRBJ2-5, the CDR3 gives the full variable domain: KAGVTQTPRYLIKTRGQQVTLSCSPISGHRSVSWYQQTPGQGLQFLFEYFSETQRNKGNFPGRFSGRQFSNSRSEMNVSTLELGDSALYLCASSPGTSRETQYFGPGTRLLVL.

This clone appeared a few times. This sequence joins TRBV18 and TRBJ1-1; 8 nucleotides agree with TRBD1. V dropped 6 bases and J dropped 1; count of bases not matched to a gene: 7. Germline V gene lookup returns CDR1 KGHSH and CDR2 LQKENI. The CDR3 contains 15 residues. In DNA form, the CDR3 reads TGTGCCAGCTCCCTACTGACAGGGGCGAACACTGAAGCTTTCTTT. Its translation: CASSLLTGANTEAFF. Combining the CDR3 with reference TRBV18 and TRBJ1-1 gives the whole variable domain NAGVMQNPRHLVRRRGQEARLRCSPMKGHSHVYWYRQLPEEGLKFMVYLQKENIIDESGMPKERFSAEFPKEGPSILRIQQVVRGDSAAYFCASSLLTGANTEAFFGQGTRLTVV.

The chain joins TRBV7-9 to TRBJ1-2, with a weak D call TRBD1 (5 bases). V was trimmed by 0 bases and J by 5 bases, leaving 16 bases between them. This CDR3 has 16 amino acids. The germline CDR1 and CDR2 sequences are SEHNR and FQNEAQ (reference sequence). The CDR3: CASSLASTMKGYGYTF. CDR3 nucleotide sequence: TGTGCCAGCAGCTTAGCATCGACAATGAAGGGGTATGGCTACACCTTC.

The J gene is TRBJ2-2, the V gene TRBV7-9; D possibly corresponds to TRBD1 (6 bases). Germline CDR1 and CDR2: SEHNR and FQNEAQ (reference sequence). Trimming took 5 bases from V and 7 from J, leaving 14 bases between them. The CDR3 is 14 residues long. Written as DNA, the CDR3 is TGTGCCAGCAGCCAATCAGGGGACCTCGGGGAGCTGTTTTTT. Translated: CASSQSGDLGELFF.

The chain joins TRBV7-8 to TRBJ2-7, with TRBD1 identical over 7 bases. Trimming took 1 base from V and 1 from J; bases not matched to a gene: 4. Germline CDR1 reads SGHVS; CDR2 reads FQNEAQ. The CDR3 has 15 amino acids. CDR3 in amino acids: CASSLGRRGSYEQYF. In DNA form, the CDR3 reads TGTGCCAGCAGCTTAGGTCGCAGGGGGTCCTACGAGCAGTACTTC.

The chain links TRBV29-1 to TRBJ2-7; 15 bases are a match to TRBD2. The length of the CDR3 is 15 residues. From germline, CDR1 is SQVTM and CDR2 ANQGSEA. Trimming removed 6 bases from V and 6 bases from J; junction bases left unmatched: 9. The CDR3 sequence is CSVFAPGLAGGEQYF. The CDR3 DNA follows: TGCAGCGTCTTCGCGCCGGGACTAGCGGGAGGCGAGCAGTACTTC.